A single sample gave rise to the 32 T cell receptor beta chains below, sequenced in a study of CD8+ T cells in alopecia areata. Treatment reported: oral pan-JAK inhibitor, 5-10 mg twice daily. Sequencing used cDNA as its template, made by extracting RNA and reverse transcribing it. Repertoires were generated with immunoSEQ multiplex PCR, while TCRdb's copy carries only in-frame clones and drops some. There are more than 100,000 clones in the sample; 85% to 90% occur only once, and approximately 10% lies in the top ten. Sequenced material: CD8+ T cells sorted from blood, taken around week 30, from a patient treated with tofacitinib. These receptors came from a human donor with alopecia areata.

This chain connects TRBV4-1 to TRBJ1-1; 8 bases fit TRBD1. CDR3 size: 15 residues. Germline CDR1 is MGHRA and CDR2 is YSYEKL. J gave up 0 bases and V 2 bases, and 2 bases lay outside the gene matches. Here the CDR3 reads CASSQRQGMNTEAFF. DNA for the CDR3: TGCGCCAGCAGCCAACGACAGGGGATGAACACTGAAGCTTTCTTT.

The J gene is TRBJ1-1, the V gene TRBV11-2, with D uncertain. V gave up 5 bases and J gave up 1 base, with 14 bases separating them. CDR1 and CDR2 from the germline V gene are SGHAT and FQNNGV. The CDR3 covers 15 residues. The CDR3 spells CASSPRLPENTEAFF. CDR3 nucleotide sequence: TGTGCCAGCAGCCCCAGACTCCCCGAGAACACTGAAGCTTTCTTT.

A word on this clone: A single base separates this from a much larger clone, so it may be a read error. The chain uses TRBV9 and TRBJ2-1, with TRBD2 as a possible D gene (5 bases). The V end lost 4 bases, the J end lost 0 bases, and 11 bases lay between the germline ends. The CDR3 is made up of 15 amino acids. In germline, CDR1 is SGDLS, CDR2 YYNGEE. CDR3 in DNA: TGTGCCAGCAGCCCCCCGGGGAGCTCCTACAATGAGCAGTTCTTC. Encoded protein: CASSPPGSSYNEQFF.

This rearrangement joins TRBV14 to TRBJ2-3; maybe TRBD1 (5 bases). The length of the CDR3 is 19 residues. CDR1 and CDR2 from the germline V gene are SGHDN and FVKESK. Trimming took off 1 base at V and 2 bases at J, with 22 bases between the two ends. This chain's CDR3 is CASSQGFRNRRSPTDTQYF. Here the CDR3 DNA reads TGTGCCAGCAGCCAAGGGTTTCGGAACAGGCGATCCCCCACAGATACGCAGTATTTT.

This sequence joins TRBV7-9 and TRBJ2-1; 9 bases match TRBD2. The CDR3 is 16 residues long. Germline V gene sequence: CDR1 SEHNR, CDR2 FQNEAQ (reference sequence). The V gene end was trimmed by 3 bases and the J gene end by 10 bases; junction bases not matched to a gene: 13. CDR3 sequence (DNA): TGTGCCAGCAGCTTGGGGCTGGGTCTAGCGGGACAGGAGCAGTTCTTC. Translated: CASSLGLGLAGQEQFF. The full variable domain, completed using reference TRBV7-9 and TRBJ2-1, is DTGVSQNPRHKITKRGQNVTFRCDPISEHNRLYWYRQTLGQGPEFLTYFQNEAQLEKSRLLSDRFSAERPKGSFSTLEIQRTEQGDSAMYLCASSLGLGLAGQEQFFGPGTRLTVL.

The chain couples TRBV7-9 to TRBJ2-7; 9 bases are shared with TRBD1. This CDR3 comprises 14 residues. V trimming: 2 bases; J trimming: 5 bases; junction bases outside the gene matches: 4. Germline CDR1 is SEHNR and CDR2 is FQNEAQ (reference sequence). The CDR3 region is CASSLPGQGNEQYF. The CDR3 nucleotides are TGTGCCAGCAGCTTACCGGGACAGGGCAACGAGCAGTACTTC.

This clone has just one count. The chain recombines TRBV4-1 with TRBJ1-1; D is perhaps TRBD1 (5 bases). This CDR3 has 14 amino acids. V lost 3 bases, J lost 3 bases, and 11 bases lay in between. CDR1 is MGHRA, CDR2 YSYEKL, per germline. CDR3 amino acids: CASSQGGFDTEAFF. The CDR3 nucleotides read TGCGCCAGCAGCCAGGGGGGTTTCGACACTGAAGCTTTCTTT.

V gene TRBV7-9 combines with J gene TRBJ2-5; 10 bases match TRBD2. The CDR3 covers 16 residues. The germline V gene has CDR1 SEHNR and CDR2 FQNEAQ (reference sequence). With V trimmed by 1 base and J by 5 bases, 7 bases remained unmatched. The CDR3 DNA reads TGTGCCAGCAGCTTAGAGCGGGAGGGCCGTATGGAGACCCAGTACTTC. It codes for CASSLEREGRMETQYF.

The chain links TRBV5-1 to TRBJ2-7; 8 positions agree with TRBD2. Germline-derived CDR1 and CDR2 are SGHRS and YFSETQ. The junction had 3 bases not matched to a gene; V was cut back by 0 bases and J by 1 base. The CDR3 covers 15 residues. In DNA, the CDR3 is TGCGCCAGCAGCTTGGGGCGGGAGGTTTCCTACGAGCAGTACTTC. This encodes CASSLGREVSYEQYF.

The gene calls are TRBV7-9 and TRBJ2-1; D is ambiguous. This CDR3 contains 16 residues. Trimming left V 7 bases short and J 0 bases short, with 16 bases between. Germline CDR1 and CDR2: SEHNR and FQNEAQ (reference sequence). The CDR3 here is CASTPVALSSYNEQFF. The CDR3 DNA is TGTGCCAGCACCCCAGTGGCGTTGAGCTCCTACAATGAGCAGTTCTTC.

J is TRBJ2-1 and V is TRBV27; no reliable D call. The CDR3 is 15 amino acids. CDR1 is MNHEY and CDR2 is SMNVEV in the germline V gene (reference sequence). V lost 2 bases and J 2 bases, leaving 10 bases between the germline ends. Here the CDR3 DNA reads TGTGCCAGCAGTTTAGGTAGTATCCCCTACAATGAGCAGTTCTTC. This translates into CASSLGSIPYNEQFF.

The chain employs TRBV7-9 and TRBJ2-1; 12 bases fit TRBD2. Germline CDR1 SEHNR, CDR2 FQNEAQ (reference sequence). The CDR3 contains 14 residues. The V segment lost 0 bases and the J segment 9 bases; nucleotides outside the gene matches: 0. As DNA, the CDR3 is TGTGCCAGCAGCTTAGCACTAGCGGGAGGTGAGCAGTTCTTC. Translating it yields CASSLALAGGEQFF.

Note on this clone: The germline gene is not matched at one end of the junction; a read error may be the cause. The genes are TRBV11-2 and TRBJ2-1; 8 bases are shared with TRBD2. The germline V gene encodes CDR1 SGHAT and CDR2 FQNNGV. CDR3 size: 15 residues. CDR3 nucleotides: TGTGCCAGCAGCTTAGGGACTAGCTCCAACAATGAGCAGTTCTTC. Encoded protein: CASSLGTSSNNEQFF.

The sample holds a few counts of this clone. The J gene is TRBJ2-3, the V gene TRBV6-4, with D unclear. Trimming left V 8 bases short and J 5 bases short, with 14 bases between. In germline, CDR1 is MRHNA, CDR2 SNTAGT. The CDR3 length is 13 residues. The CDR3 nucleotides read TGTGCCAGCGCCCGAACTGGGGAAGATACGCAGTATTTT. Translated: CASARTGEDTQYF.

The gene calls are TRBV6-6 and TRBJ2-3, with 11 bases lining up with TRBD1. Germline CDR1 is MNHNY and CDR2 is SVGAGI (reference sequence). J was trimmed by 5 bases and V by 5 bases; bases with no gene match: 6. The length of the CDR3 is 15 residues. CDR3 DNA: TGTGCCAGCAGTCCCCGGGACAGGGGGATAGATACGCAGTATTTT. This codes for CASSPRDRGIDTQYF.

This clone was counted between two and nine times. This sequence joins TRBV4-1 and TRBJ1-5; D is uncertain. In germline, CDR1 is MGHRA, CDR2 YSYEKL. Between the trimmed V and J ends, which lost 0 bases and 7 bases, there was a span of 16 bases. This CDR3 is built from 16 residues. The chain's CDR3 is CASSQEKSLGSQPQHF. DNA of the CDR3: TGCGCCAGCAGCCAAGAAAAGTCCTTGGGGTCCCAGCCCCAGCATTTT.

J is TRBJ2-1 and V is TRBV27; TRBD2 matches at 7 bases. CDR1 MNHEY and CDR2 SMNVEV come from the germline V gene (reference sequence). V dropped 6 bases and J dropped 9; count of bases not matched to a gene: 11. This CDR3 has 14 residues. CDR3 sequence reads: CASRAGLAGVEQFF. In nucleotides, the CDR3 is TGTGCCAGCAGGGCTGGACTCGCGGGAGTTGAGCAGTTCTTC.

This clone appeared once. This sequence joins TRBV4-1 and TRBJ2-3; D is unresolved. Germline CDR1 and CDR2: MGHRA and YSYEKL. This CDR3 comprises 12 residues. Trimming shortened V by 3 bases and J by 4 bases, and 5 bases separated the two germline ends. The CDR3 reads CASSHPSDTQYF. The CDR3 DNA reads TGCGCCAGCAGCCACCCCTCAGATACGCAGTATTTT.

The gene calls are TRBV4-1 and TRBJ2-7, with D possibly TRBD2 on 6 matching bases. CDR3 size: 16 residues. V was pared by 1 base and J by 3 bases, with 16 bases between. In germline, CDR1 is MGHRA, CDR2 YSYEKL. The DNA of the CDR3 is TGCGCCAGCAGCCAAGGCTTTCCGGGAGCTGTCTACGAGCAGTACTTC. Translation gives CASSQGFPGAVYEQYF.

V gene TRBV19 combines with J gene TRBJ1-1; the D is unclear. The V gene's germline CDR1 is LNHDA and CDR2 SQIVND (reference sequence). The ends were cut back, 1 base at V and 0 bases at J, with 6 bases in the middle. The CDR3 spans 14 residues. The DNA for the CDR3 is TGTGCCAGTAGTATAGGGGCTATGAACACTGAAGCTTTCTTT. It yields the protein CASSIGAMNTEAFF.

The chain couples TRBV5-4 to TRBJ1-1; perhaps TRBD1 as D (6 bases). This CDR3 spans 14 amino acids. The V gene's germline CDR1 is SGHNT and CDR2 YYREEE (reference sequence). Trimming removed 2 bases from V and 8 bases from J, with 16 bases in between. CDR3 loop: CASSFAGGAAEAFF. In nucleotides, the CDR3 is TGTGCCAGCAGCTTTGCTGGGGGGGCGGCAGAAGCTTTCTTT.

The chain uses TRBV9 and TRBJ2-7, with 10 positions matching TRBD1. The V gene end was trimmed by 2 bases and the J gene end by 0 bases; junction bases not matched to a gene: 2. Germline CDR1 SGDLS, CDR2 YYNGEE. The CDR3 spans 15 residues. In DNA, the CDR3 is TGTGCCAGCAGCGTGGGACAGGGGAACTCCTACGAGCAGTACTTC. Translated: CASSVGQGNSYEQYF.

V gene TRBV7-2 combines with J gene TRBJ2-1; TRBD2 matches 8 bases. V was pared by 2 bases and J by 3 bases, with 6 bases of the junction left unmatched. The CDR3 contains 16 residues. Germline CDR1 is SGHTA and CDR2 is FQGNSA. The CDR3 sequence is CASSLSSGSVYNEQFF. As DNA, the CDR3 is TGTGCCAGCAGCTTATCTAGCGGGTCAGTCTACAATGAGCAGTTCTTC.

The V and J genes are TRBV29-1 and TRBJ2-2; D is tentatively TRBD1 or TRBD2 (5 bases each). This CDR3 has 16 amino acids. V was trimmed by 1 base and J by 4 bases, leaving 16 bases between them. Germline V CDR1 and CDR2: SQVTM, ANQGSEA. CDR3 region: CSVEASGTRATGELFF. CDR3 nucleotides: TGCAGCGTTGAAGCTTCCGGGACCAGGGCCACCGGGGAGCTGTTTTTT.

J is TRBJ1-1 and V is TRBV6-1; possible D gene TRBD1, 5 bases. There are 14 residues in the CDR3. Trimming cost V 4 bases and J 4 bases, with 13 bases left between them. CDR1 MNHNS and CDR2 SASEGT come from the germline V gene. CDR3 loop: CASSGGEGPTEAFF. The CDR3 DNA follows: TGTGCCAGCAGTGGTGGTGAGGGGCCCACTGAAGCTTTCTTT.

This clone was recorded only once. The chain recombines TRBV9 with TRBJ2-3; D is possibly TRBD1 or TRBD2 (5 bases each). The CDR3 length is 12 residues. V was shortened by 7 bases and J by 3 bases, with 9 bases between the two germline ends. Germline assignment: CDR1 SGDLS and CDR2 YYNGEE. CDR3 sequence: CASVGDTDTQYF. DNA for the CDR3: TGTGCCAGCGTGGGGGATACAGATACGCAGTATTTT.

The V call is TRBV6-5, the J call TRBJ2-1, with a possible D match to TRBD1 (5 bases). Germline CDR1 is MNHEY and CDR2 is SVGAGI. The length of the CDR3 is 15 residues. V lost 2 bases and J 5 bases, leaving 13 bases between the germline ends. For the CDR3, the DNA is TGTGCCAGCAGTTACGGGGCGGAATCGAACAATGAGCAGTTCTTC. Translating gives CASSYGAESNNEQFF.

The gene calls are TRBV9 and TRBJ2-7; 7 bases fit TRBD1. The CDR3 sequence is 15 residues long. V was clipped by 0 bases and J by 3 bases; unmatched bases: 6. Germline CDR1 and CDR2: SGDLS and YYNGEE. The CDR3 protein is CASSVGGGLNYEQYF. CDR3 nucleotide sequence: TGTGCCAGCAGCGTAGGAGGGGGCCTAAACTACGAGCAGTACTTC.

The J gene is TRBJ2-5, the V gene TRBV9, with 12 bases identical to TRBD2. The CDR3 covers 16 residues. Germline CDR1 is SGDLS and CDR2 is YYNGEE. V trimming: 3 bases; J trimming: 0 bases; junction bases outside the gene matches: 3. CDR3 region: CASSAGLAGNQETQYF. Here the CDR3 DNA reads TGTGCCAGCAGCGCCGGACTAGCGGGAAACCAAGAGACCCAGTACTTC.

The gene calls are TRBV10-1 and TRBJ2-7; D is uncertain. Germline V gene data show CDR1 as WNHNN and CDR2 as SYGVQD (reference sequence). The ends were cut back, 3 bases at V and 6 bases at J, with 9 bases in the middle. There are 12 residues in the CDR3. CDR3 nucleotide sequence: TGCGCCAGCAGTGAAGGTCGCGGCGAGCAGTACTTC. As protein: CASSEGRGEQYF.

Only a few counts were recorded for this clone. The chain uses TRBV4-1 and TRBJ2-5; D not resolved. Germline CDR1 is MGHRA and CDR2 is YSYEKL. The CDR3 has 15 amino acids. V gave up 4 bases and J gave up 2 bases, with 14 bases separating them. This chain's CDR3 is CASSPAARSQETQYF. The CDR3 coding sequence is TGCGCCAGCAGCCCGGCCGCCCGGAGTCAAGAGACCCAGTACTTC.

The chain employs TRBV14 and TRBJ1-6; D unresolved. Germline values: CDR1 SGHDN, CDR2 FVKESK. This CDR3 region has 13 residues. V lost 5 bases, J lost 11 bases, and 13 bases lay in between. The CDR3 here is CASSGINIPPLHF. Here the CDR3 DNA reads TGTGCCAGCAGCGGGATAAATATCCCACCCCTCCACTTT.